This T cell receptor (beta chain) was identified in a study of cytomegalovirus exposure and HLA in healthy donors. Study findings and constraints: Rare sequences made up most TCRs, while some public TCRs were found in many donors. Follow-up analysis later connected one missense variant in DCLRE1C with trimming of TCR beta V- and J-genes. More clonal expansion characterized HLA-associated TCR beta chains than equally common others in a later analysis.

Comment on this clone: Its specificity is not known.

The V gene's germline CDR1 is SGHTA and CDR2 FQGNSA. There are 16 residues in the CDR3. Trimming at V came to 3 bases and at J to 3 bases, leaving 7 bases not matched to a gene. The primer mix had 60 Vbeta and 13 Jbeta primers. Using immunoSEQ multiplex PCR, the repertoire was profiled, and TCRdb retains in-frame clones only, with some absent. In the table there are around 160,000 clones, less than 90% of which are singletons. This receptor was identified in a man over 45 in good health and CMV-seropositive. The V and J genes are TRBV7-2 and TRBJ2-7; 11 bases align to TRBD2. Sequenced sample: PBMCs. CDR3 amino acids: CASSFSLAGGIYEQYF. CDR3 bases: TGTGCCAGCAGCTTCTCTCTAGCGGGGGGAATCTACGAGCAGTACTTC.